This T cell receptor (beta chain) stems from a study of T cell responses to AZD1222 COVID-19 vaccine. Overall study findings and caveats: Donors were largely white British and mainly female; clonal diversity was possibly underestimated. Two AZD1222 administrations were followed by greater Spike-specific TCR breadth and depth. No day 14 peak samples; only post-peak repertoires were characterized. Baseline seropositives among AZD1222 recipients totaled only 5 to 7.

The junction had 5 bases not matched to a gene; V was cut back by 10 bases and J by 6 bases. This CDR3 is 13 amino acids long. The germline V gene encodes CDR1 MNHEY and CDR2 SMNVEV (reference sequence). Remarks on this clone: The antigen is undetermined.

This table comes from immunoSEQ multiplex PCR, and its TCRdb copy is limited to in-frame clones, with some not included. Counted here are 160,000 or so clones, approximately 94% occurring once; the ten biggest clones make up approximately 2.5%. V is TRBV27 and J is TRBJ2-1, with TRBD2 identical over 11 bases. This sequence originates from an adult in good health. Sequenced material: peripheral blood, taken on day 0 of AZD1222 vaccination. This CDR3 reads CATGLAGFNEQFF. DNA of the CDR3: TGTGCCACCGGACTAGCGGGTTTCAATGAGCAGTTCTTC.